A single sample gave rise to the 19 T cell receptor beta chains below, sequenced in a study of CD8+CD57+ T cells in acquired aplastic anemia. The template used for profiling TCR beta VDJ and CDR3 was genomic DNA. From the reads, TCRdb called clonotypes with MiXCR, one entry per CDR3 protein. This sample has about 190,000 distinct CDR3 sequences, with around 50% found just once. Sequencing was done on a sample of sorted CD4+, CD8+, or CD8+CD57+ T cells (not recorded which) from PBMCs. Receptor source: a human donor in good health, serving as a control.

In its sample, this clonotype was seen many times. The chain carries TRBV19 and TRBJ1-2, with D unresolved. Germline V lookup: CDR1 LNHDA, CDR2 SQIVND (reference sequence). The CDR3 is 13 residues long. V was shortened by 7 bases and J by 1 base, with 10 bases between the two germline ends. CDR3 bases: TGTGCCAGTACGCCAGCAGTTAACTATGGCTACACCTTC. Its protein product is CASTPAVNYGYTF.

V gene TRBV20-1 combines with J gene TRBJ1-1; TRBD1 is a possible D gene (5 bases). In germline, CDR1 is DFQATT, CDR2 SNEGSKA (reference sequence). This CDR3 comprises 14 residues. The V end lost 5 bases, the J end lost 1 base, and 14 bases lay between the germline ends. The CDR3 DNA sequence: TGCAGTGCTCTCTTATGGGGCTCGAACACTGAAGCTTTCTTT. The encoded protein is CSALLWGSNTEAFF.

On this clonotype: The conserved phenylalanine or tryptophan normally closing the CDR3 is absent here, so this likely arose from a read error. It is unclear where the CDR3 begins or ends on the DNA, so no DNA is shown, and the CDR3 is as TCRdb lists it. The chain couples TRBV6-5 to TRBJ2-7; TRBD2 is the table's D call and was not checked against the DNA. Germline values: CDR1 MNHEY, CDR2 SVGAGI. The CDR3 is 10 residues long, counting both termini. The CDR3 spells CASSYSGLAG.

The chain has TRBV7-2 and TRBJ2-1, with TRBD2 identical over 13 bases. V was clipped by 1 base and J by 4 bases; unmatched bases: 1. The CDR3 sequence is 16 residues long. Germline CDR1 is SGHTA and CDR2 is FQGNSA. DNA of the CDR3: TGTGCCAGCAGCTTAGGGACTAGCGGGGGATACAATGAGCAGTTCTTC. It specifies CASSLGTSGGYNEQFF.

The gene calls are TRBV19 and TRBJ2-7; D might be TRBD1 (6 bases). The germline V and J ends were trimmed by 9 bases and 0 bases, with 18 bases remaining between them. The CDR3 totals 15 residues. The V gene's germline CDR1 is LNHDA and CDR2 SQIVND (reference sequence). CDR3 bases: TGTGCCAGCAGGACATTACAGGGTCCCTCCTACGAGCAGTACTTC. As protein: CASRTLQGPSYEQYF.

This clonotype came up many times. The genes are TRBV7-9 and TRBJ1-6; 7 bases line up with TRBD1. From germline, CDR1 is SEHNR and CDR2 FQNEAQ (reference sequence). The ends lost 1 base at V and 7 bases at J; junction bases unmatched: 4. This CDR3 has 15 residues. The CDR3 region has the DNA TGTGCCAGCAGCTTAGTGGACAGGTTAAATTCACCCCTCCACTTT. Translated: CASSLVDRLNSPLHF.

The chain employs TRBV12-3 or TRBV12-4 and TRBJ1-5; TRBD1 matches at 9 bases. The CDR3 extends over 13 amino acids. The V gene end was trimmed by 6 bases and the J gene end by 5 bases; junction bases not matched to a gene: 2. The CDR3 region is CASRGTGYQPQHF. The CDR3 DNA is TGTGCCAGCAGGGGGACAGGGTATCAGCCCCAGCATTTT.

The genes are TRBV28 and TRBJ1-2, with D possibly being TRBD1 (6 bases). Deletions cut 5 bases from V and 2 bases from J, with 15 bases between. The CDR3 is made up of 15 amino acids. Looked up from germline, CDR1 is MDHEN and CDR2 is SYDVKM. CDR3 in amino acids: CASSDLRGLNYGYTF. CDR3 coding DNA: TGTGCCAGCAGTGACCTCAGGGGCTTAAACTATGGCTACACCTTC.

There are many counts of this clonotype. In nucleotides, the CDR3 is TGTGCCAGCAGCCAAGATGGGACCCGTACGGGGTCTGGAGCTTTCTTT. It codes for CASSQDGTRTGSGAFF. V and J are TRBV4-2 and TRBJ1-1; D is possibly TRBD1 (5 bases). V shed 0 bases and J shed 10 bases, with 21 bases lying between them. Germline loops: CDR1 LGHNA, CDR2 YNFKEQ. The CDR3 loop spans 16 amino acids.

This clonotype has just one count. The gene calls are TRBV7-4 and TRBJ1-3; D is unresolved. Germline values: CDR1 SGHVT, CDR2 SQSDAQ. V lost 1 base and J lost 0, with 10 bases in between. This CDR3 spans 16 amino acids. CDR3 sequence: CASSLGRGNSGNTIYF. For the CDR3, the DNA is TGTGCCAGCAGCTTAGGGCGGGGAAACTCTGGAAACACCATATATTTT.

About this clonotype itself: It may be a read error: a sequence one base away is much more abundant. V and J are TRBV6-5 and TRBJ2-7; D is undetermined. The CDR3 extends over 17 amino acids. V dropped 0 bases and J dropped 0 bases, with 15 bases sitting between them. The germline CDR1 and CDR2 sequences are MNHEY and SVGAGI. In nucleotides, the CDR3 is TGTGCCAGCAGTTACTCGTCGAGTAAAGCTTCCTCCTACGAGCAGTACTTC. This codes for CASSYSSSKASSYEQYF.

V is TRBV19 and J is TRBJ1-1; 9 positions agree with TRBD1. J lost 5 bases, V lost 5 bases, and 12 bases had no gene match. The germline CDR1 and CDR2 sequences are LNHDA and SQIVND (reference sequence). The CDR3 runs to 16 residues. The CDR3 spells CASSLGTGLGVTEAFF. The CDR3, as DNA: TGTGCCAGTAGTCTGGGGACAGGGTTAGGGGTGACTGAAGCTTTCTTT.

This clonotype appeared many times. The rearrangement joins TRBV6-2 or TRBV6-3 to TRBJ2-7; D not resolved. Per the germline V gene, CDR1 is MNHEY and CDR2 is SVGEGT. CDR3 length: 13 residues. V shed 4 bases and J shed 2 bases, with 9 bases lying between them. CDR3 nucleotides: TGTGCCAGCAGTTCCCCTTTTGCCTACGAGCAGTACTTC. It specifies CASSSPFAYEQYF.

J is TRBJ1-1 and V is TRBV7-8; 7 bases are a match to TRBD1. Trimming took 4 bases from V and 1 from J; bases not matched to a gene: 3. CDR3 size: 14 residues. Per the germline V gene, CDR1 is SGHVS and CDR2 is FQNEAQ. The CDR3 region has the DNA TGTGCCAGCAGCTCCTGGACAGGGAACACTGAAGCTTTCTTT. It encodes CASSSWTGNTEAFF.

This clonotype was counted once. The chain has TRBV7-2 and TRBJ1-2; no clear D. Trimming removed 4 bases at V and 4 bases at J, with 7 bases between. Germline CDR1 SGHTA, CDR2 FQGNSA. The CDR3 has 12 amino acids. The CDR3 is CASSSEVYGYTF. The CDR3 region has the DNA TGTGCCAGCAGCTCCGAGGTCTATGGCTACACCTTC. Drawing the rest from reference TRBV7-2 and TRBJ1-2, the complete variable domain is GAGVSQSPSNKVTEKGKDVELRCDPISGHTALYWYRQSLGQGLEFLIYFQGNSAPDKSGLPSDRFSAERTGGSVSTLTIQRTQQEDSAVYLCASSSEVYGYTFGSGTRLTVV.

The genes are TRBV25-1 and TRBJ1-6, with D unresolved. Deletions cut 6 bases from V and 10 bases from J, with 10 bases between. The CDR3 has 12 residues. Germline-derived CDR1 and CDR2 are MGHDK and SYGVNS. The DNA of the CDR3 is TGTGCCAGCAGCGAGGAGTGGTCACCCCTCCACTTT. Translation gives CASSEEWSPLHF.

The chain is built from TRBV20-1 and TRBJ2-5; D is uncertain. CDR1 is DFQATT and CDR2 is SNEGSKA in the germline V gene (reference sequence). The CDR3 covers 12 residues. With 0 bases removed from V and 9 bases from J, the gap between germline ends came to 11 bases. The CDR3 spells CSARDTAMPQYF. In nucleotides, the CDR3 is TGCAGTGCTAGAGACACAGCCATGCCCCAGTACTTC.

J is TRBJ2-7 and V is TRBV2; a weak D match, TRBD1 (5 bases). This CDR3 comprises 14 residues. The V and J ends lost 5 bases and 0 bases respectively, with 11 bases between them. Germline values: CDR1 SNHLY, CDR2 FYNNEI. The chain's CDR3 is CASSQGFGSYEQYF. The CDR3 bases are TGTGCCAGCAGTCAGGGTTTCGGCTCCTACGAGCAGTACTTC. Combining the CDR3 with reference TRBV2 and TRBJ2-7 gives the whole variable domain EPEVTQTPSHQVTQMGQEVILRCVPISNHLYFYWYRQILGQKVEFLVSFYNNEISEKSEIFDDQFSVERPDGSNFTLKIRSTKLEDSAMYFCASSQGFGSYEQYFGPGTRLTVT.

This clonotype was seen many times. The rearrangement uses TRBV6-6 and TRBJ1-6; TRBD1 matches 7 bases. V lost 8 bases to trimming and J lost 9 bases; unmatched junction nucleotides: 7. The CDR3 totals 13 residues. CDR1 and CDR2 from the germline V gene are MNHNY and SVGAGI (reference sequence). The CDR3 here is CASLTGTASPLHF. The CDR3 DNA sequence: TGTGCCAGCCTAACCGGGACAGCTTCACCCCTCCACTTT.